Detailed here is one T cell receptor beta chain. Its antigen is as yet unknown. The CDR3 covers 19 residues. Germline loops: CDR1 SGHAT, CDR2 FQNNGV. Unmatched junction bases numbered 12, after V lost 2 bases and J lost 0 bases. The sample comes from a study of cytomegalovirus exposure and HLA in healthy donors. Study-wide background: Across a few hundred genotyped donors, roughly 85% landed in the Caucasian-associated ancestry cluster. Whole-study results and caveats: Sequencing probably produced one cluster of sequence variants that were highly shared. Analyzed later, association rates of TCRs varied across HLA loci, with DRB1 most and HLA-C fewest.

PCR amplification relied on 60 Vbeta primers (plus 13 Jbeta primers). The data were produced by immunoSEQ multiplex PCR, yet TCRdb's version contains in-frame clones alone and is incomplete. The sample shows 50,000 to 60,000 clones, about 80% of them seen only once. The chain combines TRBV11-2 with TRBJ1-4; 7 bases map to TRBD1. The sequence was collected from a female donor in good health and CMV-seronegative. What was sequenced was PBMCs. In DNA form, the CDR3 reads TGTGCCAGCAGCTTACGTCTTGCAGGGGGTTACGCAACTAATGAAAAACTGTTTTTT. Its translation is CASSLRLAGGYATNEKLFF.